These T cell receptor beta chains were read from a single sample in a study of blood T cell repertoires in COVID-19. Clones were sequenced by immunoSEQ multiplex PCR, and TCRdb holds only the in-frame ones, with some missing. The data show under 150,000 clones, roughly 89% seen once. The sequenced material came from peripheral blood. These TCRs come from a middle-aged man with active or convalescent COVID-19. Each CDR3 is given with its conserved first and last residue. The D gene is left open where the match is weak. Size is omitted from some rows. Given values are once, few, many or a class for expanded clones.

v_gene	j_gene	abundance	d_gene	CDR3aa	CDR3nt
TRBV27	TRBJ2-3	NA	NA	CASSLGQGKDTQYF	TGTGCCAGCAGTTTAGGGCAGGGTAAAGATACGCAGTATTTT
TRBV7-2	TRBJ2-5	NA	TRBD1	CASSSDRGPETQYF	TGTGCCAGCAGCTCTGACAGGGGACCAGAGACCCAGTACTTC
TRBV25-1	TRBJ2-1	NA	TRBD2	CASSEIETSGGAPNEQFF	TGTGCCAGCAGTGAGATCGAAACGAGCGGGGGGGCCCCGAATGAGCAGTTCTTC
TRBV4-3	TRBJ2-7	NA	TRBD1	CASSRATGVAYEQYF	TGCGCCAGCAGCCGCGCGACAGGGGTGGCCTACGAGCAGTACTTC
TRBV28	TRBJ2-7	few	NA	CASGLITPYEQYF	TGTGCCAGCGGACTGATTACGCCCTACGAGCAGTACTTC
TRBV11-2	TRBJ2-3	NA	NA	CASSPQWTSTDTQYF	TGTGCCAGCAGCCCCCAATGGACTAGCACAGATACGCAGTATTTT
TRBV19	TRBJ2-5	NA	TRBD2	CASSRGGGQETQYF	TGTGCCAGTAGCCGGGGGGGAGGCCAAGAGACCCAGTACTTC
TRBV6-5	TRBJ1-5	NA	NA	CASSYAGSNQPQHF	TGTGCCAGCAGTTACGCGGGTAGCAATCAGCCCCAGCATTTT
TRBV28	TRBJ1-1	NA	NA	CASSLGGLTYTEAFF	TGTGCCAGCAGTTTGGGGGGTTTGACATACACTGAAGCTTTCTTT
TRBV4-3	TRBJ2-1	NA	TRBD2	CASSQVSAGGGEQFF	TGCGCCAGCAGCCAAGTGTCGGCCGGGGGGGGTGAGCAGTTCTTC
TRBV2	TRBJ1-2	NA	NA	CATRGYTF	TGTGCCACCCGGGGCTACACCTTC
TRBV24-1	TRBJ2-7	NA	TRBD1	CATSDPRQGDYEQYF	TGTGCCACCAGTGATCCTCGACAGGGAGACTACGAGCAGTACTTC
TRBV20-1	TRBJ2-1	NA	NA	CSASGGGNEQFF	TGCAGTGCTAGTGGCGGCGGCAATGAGCAGTTCTTC
TRBV2	TRBJ2-7	NA	TRBD2	CASRATSGSKYEQYF	TGTGCCAGCAGGGCGACTAGCGGGAGCAAGTACGAGCAGTACTTC
TRBV7-9	TRBJ2-7	NA	NA	CASSLIRGSYEQYF	TGTGCCAGCAGCTTAATACGGGGATCCTACGAGCAGTACTTC
TRBV29-1	TRBJ1-1	NA	TRBD1	CSAWGQPNTEAFF	TGCAGCGCCTGGGGACAGCCGAACACTGAAGCTTTCTTT
TRBV21-1	TRBJ1-6	NA	NA	CASSLPDRSYIPLHF	TGTGCCAGCAGCCTTCCGGACAGGTCCTATATTCCCCTCCACTTT
TRBV5-4	TRBJ2-3	few	NA	CASSLDRPTSTDTQYF	TGTGCCAGCAGCTTGGACAGGCCGACTAGCACAGATACGCAGTATTTT
TRBV11-3	TRBJ2-1	few	TRBD2	CASSRLAGGSEQFF	TGTGCCAGCAGTCGCTTAGCGGGGGGGAGTGAGCAGTTCTTC
TRBV5-1	TRBJ2-1	NA	TRBD1	CASSLGTGWNEQFF	TGCGCCAGCAGCTTGGGGACAGGGTGGAATGAGCAGTTCTTC
TRBV29-1	TRBJ2-1	NA	NA	CSVSEGIGNEQFF	TGCAGCGTGTCTGAGGGAATCGGGAATGAGCAGTTCTTC
TRBV6-6	TRBJ2-1	NA	NA	CASTPEGNEQFF	TGTGCCAGCACCCCGGAGGGCAATGAGCAGTTCTTC
TRBV11-2	TRBJ1-5	NA	NA	CASSPAGANQPQHF	TGTGCCAGCAGCCCAGCAGGGGCCAATCAGCCCCAGCATTTT
TRBV28	TRBJ1-1	once	TRBD1	CASSPGQMTEAFF	TGTGCCAGCAGCCCGGGACAGATGACTGAAGCTTTCTTT
TRBV2	TRBJ2-7	NA	TRBD2	CASRTSGDYEQYF	TGTGCCAGCAGAACTAGCGGCGACTACGAGCAGTACTTC
TRBV11-2	TRBJ2-5	NA	NA	CASSLGGGRETQYF	TGTGCCAGCAGCTTAGGTGGGGGCCGGGAGACCCAGTACTTC
TRBV2	TRBJ1-5	NA	TRBD1	CASSERGRRFQPQHF	TGTGCCAGCAGTGAAAGGGGGCGAAGGTTTCAGCCCCAGCATTTT
TRBV29-1	TRBJ2-1	NA	TRBD2	CSVSGGTTDNNEQFF	TGCAGCGTTTCTGGCGGGACTACCGACAACAATGAGCAGTTCTTC
TRBV11-2	TRBJ1-5	NA	NA	CASSLDRGGNQPQHF	TGTGCCAGCAGCTTAGATCGCGGGGGAAATCAGCCCCAGCATTTT
TRBV9	TRBJ2-7	NA	TRBD1	CASRPGQGASEQYF	TGTGCCAGCAGGCCGGGACAGGGGGCATCTGAGCAGTACTTC
TRBV27	TRBJ2-2	once	TRBD1	CASSASGTGNTGELFF	TGTGCCAGCAGTGCATCCGGGACAGGTAACACCGGGGAGCTGTTTTTT
TRBV3-1/TRBV3-2	TRBJ1-4	few	NA	CASSPRQEDEKLFF	TGTGCCAGCAGCCCACGACAGGAGGATGAAAAACTGTTTTTT
TRBV3-1/TRBV3-2	TRBJ1-1	NA	NA	CASSQSFVRVDTEAFF	TGTGCCAGCAGCCAATCATTTGTGCGGGTAGACACTGAAGCTTTCTTT
TRBV5-4	TRBJ2-1	NA	TRBD2	CASSLWLAGVSPDEQFF	TGTGCCAGCAGCTTGTGGCTAGCGGGAGTGTCTCCCGATGAGCAGTTCTTC
TRBV5-6	TRBJ2-3	NA	TRBD1	CASSQGQGRADTQYF	TGTGCCAGCAGCCAGGGACAGGGTAGGGCAGATACGCAGTATTTT
TRBV10-1	TRBJ2-1	few	NA	CASSAGTLGVDEQFF	TGCGCCAGCAGCGCCGGGACATTGGGCGTCGATGAGCAGTTCTTC
TRBV20-1	TRBJ2-7	NA	NA	CSASNRGRYEQYF	TGCAGTGCTAGTAATAGGGGAAGGTACGAGCAGTACTTC
TRBV7-9	TRBJ1-4	once	NA	CASSPGVKLFF	TGTGCCAGCAGCCCAGGGGTTAAACTGTTTTTT
TRBV5-1	TRBJ2-3	NA	NA	CASSLLQGSSDTQYF	TGCGCCAGCAGCTTGCTGCAGGGGTCTTCGGATACGCAGTATTTT
TRBV28	TRBJ1-2	NA	TRBD1	CASSTTGQRYGYTF	TGTGCCAGCAGTACTACGGGACAGAGATATGGCTACACCTTC
TRBV19	TRBJ1-3	NA	NA	CASRPTVQSSGNTIYF	TGTGCCAGTAGGCCGACAGTTCAAAGCTCTGGAAACACCATATATTTT
TRBV29-1	TRBJ2-5	NA	NA	CSVDWQGETQYF	TGCAGCGTTGATTGGCAGGGGGAGACCCAGTACTTC
TRBV27	TRBJ1-2	NA	TRBD1	CASSSGDSPNYGYTF	TGTGCCAGCAGTTCTGGGGACAGCCCTAACTATGGCTACACCTTC
TRBV18	TRBJ2-2	NA	NA	CASSPVETGELFF	TGTGCCAGCTCACCTGTAGAAACCGGGGAGCTGTTTTTT
TRBV24-1	TRBJ2-1	few	TRBD1	CATSDLHGTGGDEQFF	TGTGCCACCAGTGATTTGCATGGGACAGGGGGAGATGAGCAGTTCTTC
TRBV3-1/TRBV3-2	TRBJ2-7	NA	NA	CASSQASAGTYEQYF	TGTGCCAGCAGCCAAGCCTCTGCGGGCACCTACGAGCAGTACTTC
TRBV7-2	TRBJ1-5	NA	NA	CASSLAGGSNQPQHF	TGTGCCAGCAGTCTGGCGGGGGGAAGCAATCAGCCCCAGCATTTT
TRBV19	TRBJ2-5	few	NA	CASSATRGQGRHF	TGTGCCAGTAGTGCGACTAGAGGGCAGGGTAGACACTTC
TRBV14	TRBJ2-5	NA	NA	CASSQLSETQYF	TGTGCCAGCAGCCAATTGTCGGAGACCCAGTACTTC
TRBV4-3	TRBJ2-7	NA	TRBD1	CASSHDAGGTTLSREQYF	TGCGCCAGCAGCCACGATGCAGGGGGCACTACCCTCTCGAGAGAGCAGTACTTC
TRBV9	TRBJ2-1	NA	TRBD2	CASSLDPAGGSYNEQFF	TGTGCCAGCAGCCTCGACCCAGCGGGAGGCTCCTACAATGAGCAGTTCTTC
TRBV24-1	TRBJ2-7	NA	NA	CATKGRGPDEQYF	TGTGCCACCAAGGGCAGGGGCCCCGACGAGCAGTACTTC